These 16 T cell receptor beta chains were sequenced from one sample in a study of beta chain features in type 1 diabetes (dated by TCRdb to between 2018 and 2020). Libraries came from the immunoSEQ multiplex PCR assay. The entire isolated RNA was reverse transcribed using the High Capacity cDNA Reverse Transcription Kit, and thus expressed TCRB transcripts were sequenced. In its TCRdb copy, this immuneACCESS table keeps in-frame sequences only and misses some clones. Where compared with another copy, unresolved V genes explain less than half of these, and the others have no known cause. This sample gives 600,000 to 700,000 clones in total; over 10% of them show up just once. The ten largest clones represent approximately 0.021% of the sample. The investigation overall reported the following: In all four CD4+ subsets, TCRB CDR3 length was moderately but significantly shorter in type 1 diabetes patients.

Their specific antigens are unknown. The sequenced sample consisted of naive CD4+ T cells from blood. Sample cell subset or site, as interpreted from the label and publication: true naive CD4+ T cells. These receptors were collected from a man aged 18 to 29 with type 1 diabetes.

This clone was seen a handful of times. This rearrangement joins TRBV30 to TRBJ1-5; a possible D gene is TRBD1 (5 bases). Trimming cost V 0 bases and J 7 bases, with 13 bases left between them. The CDR3 extends over 14 amino acids. The germline gives CDR1 GTSNPN, CDR2 SVGIG (reference sequence). CDR3 nucleotides: TGTGCCTGGAGTGTACAAGGGGTGGTACAGCCCCAGCATTTT. Protein: CAWSVQGVVQPQHF.

V is TRBV30 and J is TRBJ1-5, with D perhaps matching TRBD1 (5 bases). The CDR3 totals 12 residues. Per germline, CDR1 GTSNPN and CDR2 SVGIG (reference sequence). V lost 8 bases, J lost 0 bases, and 8 bases lay in between. CDR3 DNA sequence: TGTGCCACGGGGGGTAGCAATCAGCCCCAGCATTTT. Translation gives CATGGSNQPQHF.

The chain carries TRBV5-4 and TRBJ2-7; 8 nucleotides line up with TRBD1. J gave up 7 bases and V 4 bases, and 10 bases lay outside the gene matches. The length of the CDR3 is 14 residues. The germline V gene encodes CDR1 SGHNT and CDR2 YYREEE (reference sequence). The CDR3 DNA is TGTGCCAGCAGCGCGGGACAGGAGCCCTTGGAGCAGTACTTC. It encodes CASSAGQEPLEQYF.

This clone was detected only a few times. The chain couples TRBV7-6 to TRBJ1-2; 9 bases match TRBD1. This CDR3 has 16 residues. Germline V gives CDR1 SGHVS, CDR2 FNYEAQ. The V gene end was trimmed by 0 bases and the J gene end by 8 bases; junction bases not matched to a gene: 10. The CDR3 DNA is TGTGCCAGCAGCTTAGCGCGGGGACAGGGTTTTGAAGGCTACACCTTC. Its protein product is CASSLARGQGFEGYTF. Together with reference TRBV7-6 and TRBJ1-2, the CDR3 gives the full variable domain: GAGVSQSPRYKVTKRGQDVALRCDPISGHVSLYWYRQALGQGPEFLTYFNYEAQQDKSGLPNDRFSAERPEGSISTLTIQRTEQRDSAMYRCASSLARGQGFEGYTFGSGTRLTVV.

This clone appeared a few times. The gene calls are TRBV5-1 and TRBJ2-3; TRBD1 matches 10 bases. The CDR3 covers 16 residues. J gave up 2 bases and V 3 bases, and 6 bases lay outside the gene matches. In germline, CDR1 is SGHRS, CDR2 YFSETQ. CDR3 amino acids: CASSSPGQGFTDTQYF. The DNA for the CDR3 is TGCGCCAGCAGCTCGCCGGGACAGGGGTTCACAGATACGCAGTATTTT.

This clone was detected only a few times. CDR3 loop: CASSSIPGTGSTDTQYF. DNA of the CDR3: TGCGCCAGCAGCTCTATCCCCGGGACAGGCAGCACAGATACGCAGTATTTT. V and J are TRBV5-1 and TRBJ2-3, with 8 nucleotides matching TRBD1. V trimming: 3 bases; J trimming: 0 bases; junction bases outside the gene matches: 9. The length of the CDR3 is 17 residues. Per germline, CDR1 SGHRS and CDR2 YFSETQ.

The DNA of the CDR3 is TGTGCCATCAGTGATAATAAACAAGAAGGCTACACCTTC. Translating it yields CAISDNKQEGYTF. V gene TRBV10-3 combines with J gene TRBJ1-2; unclear D gene. The CDR3 consists of 13 residues. Germline loops: CDR1 ENHRY, CDR2 SYGVKD. Trimming shortened V by 3 bases and J by 8 bases, and 13 bases separated the two germline ends.

A few counts support this clone. The chain carries TRBV7-2 and TRBJ1-1; D not resolved. V dropped 0 bases and J dropped 1 base, with 6 bases sitting between them. Looked up from germline, CDR1 is SGHTA and CDR2 is FQGNSA. The CDR3 sequence is 14 residues long. The CDR3: CASSLAEGNTEAFF. CDR3 bases: TGTGCCAGCAGCTTAGCGGAGGGGAACACTGAAGCTTTCTTT.

The V gene is TRBV6-6, the J gene TRBJ2-7; no clear D. Germline lookup yields CDR1 MNHNY and CDR2 SVGAGI (reference sequence). The CDR3 spans 13 residues. The V gene lost 6 bases and the J gene lost 3 bases, with 12 bases spanning the gap. The CDR3 region has the DNA TGTGCCAGCAGACCTACCAAGCTCTACGAGCAGTACTTC. As protein: CASRPTKLYEQYF.

V usage is TRBV11-1 and J usage is TRBJ1-4; D might be TRBD1 (5 bases). The CDR3 covers 15 residues. V was pared by 4 bases and J by 1 base, with 10 bases between. CDR1 and CDR2 from the germline V gene are SGHAT and FQDESV (reference sequence). DNA for the CDR3: TGTGCCAGCAGCTCCCTCGACAGAACTAATGAAAAACTGTTTTTT. Amino acids: CASSSLDRTNEKLFF.

The rearrangement joins TRBV5-6 to TRBJ1-2, with 9 nucleotides matching TRBD1. V lost 4 bases to trimming and J lost 4 bases; unmatched junction nucleotides: 11. Germline V gives CDR1 SGHDT, CDR2 YYEEEE. The CDR3 spans 16 residues. CDR3 protein: CASSLGQGWTGYGYTF. The DNA for the CDR3 is TGTGCCAGCAGCCTCGGACAGGGGTGGACGGGCTATGGCTACACCTTC.

The genes are TRBV19 and TRBJ1-6; tentatively, D is TRBD1 (6 bases). This CDR3 has 16 residues. Germline V lookup: CDR1 LNHDA, CDR2 SQIVND (reference sequence). The V end lost 5 bases, the J end lost 5 bases, and 16 bases lay between the germline ends. The CDR3 reads CASSPHDRSNNSPLHF. In DNA form, the CDR3 reads TGTGCCAGTAGTCCCCACGACAGGAGCAATAATTCACCCCTCCACTTT. The full variable domain, completed using reference TRBV19 and TRBJ1-6, is DGGITQSPKYLFRKEGQNVTLSCEQNLNHDAMYWYRQDPGQGLRLIYYSQIVNDFQKGDIAEGYSVSREKKESFPLTVTSAQKNPTAFYLCASSPHDRSNNSPLHFGNGTRLTVT.

The chain couples TRBV13 to TRBJ2-1, with a possible D match to TRBD1 (6 bases). The germline V and J ends were trimmed by 6 bases and 3 bases, with 18 bases remaining between them. Germline lookup yields CDR1 PRHDT and CDR2 FYEKMQ (reference sequence). The CDR3 has 16 residues. This CDR3 reads CASSFFIGGGYNEQFF. CDR3 DNA sequence: TGTGCCAGCAGTTTTTTTATAGGGGGTGGCTACAATGAGCAGTTCTTC.

This clone has only a few counts. J is TRBJ1-1 and V is TRBV7-6, with D uncertain. This CDR3 region has 16 residues. The ends were cut back, 1 base at V and 5 bases at J, with 17 bases in the middle. Looked up from germline, CDR1 is SGHVS and CDR2 is FNYEAQ. The CDR3 loop is CASSLGPAFVETEAFF. The CDR3 coding sequence is TGTGCCAGCAGCTTAGGACCAGCCTTCGTGGAGACTGAAGCTTTCTTT.

This clone was seen more than once but under ten times. This chain links TRBV30 with TRBJ1-2, with D uncertain. The CDR3 is 14 amino acids. Trimming stripped 1 base from V and 8 bases from J, with 17 bases between. Per germline, CDR1 GTSNPN and CDR2 SVGIG (reference sequence). This chain's CDR3 is CAWSALRQTGGYTF. CDR3 DNA sequence: TGTGCCTGGAGTGCACTACGACAAACGGGCGGCTACACCTTC.

This clone was counted a few times. V and J are TRBV30 and TRBJ1-1, with TRBD1 matching 8 bases. This CDR3 is built from 13 residues. V gave up 6 bases and J gave up 1 base; unmatched junction bases: 4. Germline CDR1 is GTSNPN and CDR2 is SVGIG (reference sequence). CDR3: CACKDRGNTEAFF. For the CDR3, the DNA is TGTGCCTGCAAAGACAGGGGGAACACTGAAGCTTTCTTT.